This T cell receptor (beta chain) was recovered during a study of T cell repertoires in cytomegalovirus infection. In the study overall: Well-studied HLA-B-restricted CMV epitopes were used in the study alongside recently identified HLA-C-restricted ones. CMV infection together with matching HLA type was indicated by public TCR beta signatures.

The CDR3 spans 18 residues. Per germline, CDR1 SNHLY and CDR2 FYNNEI. Unmatched junction bases numbered 13, after V lost 4 bases and J lost 2 bases. As concerns this clonotype: Its antigen is currently unknown.

TCRdb re-called the reads with MiXCR, one entry per CDR3 protein. Of under 350,000 distinct CDR3 sequences detected, roughly a fifth appear once; the ten largest clones hold under 25%. Study results and limitations: There were carriers of CMV plus the relevant HLA, and cumulative public TCR beta family frequency identified them. In two of eight donors, the top clonotype was HLA-C-restricted CMV-specific.

This chain links TRBV2 with TRBJ2-3, with TRBD2 identical over 9 bases. Sample: cultured PBMCs, taken from culture after CMV antigen stimulation. The source is a human donor in good health (CMV status not recorded). Some clones in this sample may be carry-over from other donors' samples. DNA of the CDR3: TGTGCCAGCAGTGGACTAGCGGACAAGTCGACCCTCACAGATACGCAGTATTTT. Its protein product is CASSGLADKSTLTDTQYF.